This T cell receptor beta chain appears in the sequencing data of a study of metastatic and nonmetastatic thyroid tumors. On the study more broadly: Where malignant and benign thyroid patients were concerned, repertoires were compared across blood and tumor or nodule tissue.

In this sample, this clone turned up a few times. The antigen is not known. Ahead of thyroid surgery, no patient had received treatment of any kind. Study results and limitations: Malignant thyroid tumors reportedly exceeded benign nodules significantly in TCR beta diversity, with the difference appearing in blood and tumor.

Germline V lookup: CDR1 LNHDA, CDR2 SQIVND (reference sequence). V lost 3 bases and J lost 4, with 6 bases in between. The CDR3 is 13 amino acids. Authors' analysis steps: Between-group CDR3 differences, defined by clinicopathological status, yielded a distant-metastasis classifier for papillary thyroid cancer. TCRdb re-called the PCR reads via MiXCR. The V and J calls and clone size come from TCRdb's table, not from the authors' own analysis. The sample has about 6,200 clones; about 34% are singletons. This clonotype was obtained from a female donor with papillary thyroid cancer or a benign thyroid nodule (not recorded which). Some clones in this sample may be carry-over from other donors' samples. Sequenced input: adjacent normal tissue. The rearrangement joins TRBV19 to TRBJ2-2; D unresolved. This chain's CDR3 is CASSMGGTGELFF. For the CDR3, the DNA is TGTGCCAGTAGTATGGGTGGCACCGGGGAGCTGTTTTTT.